One sample yielded the 15 T cell receptor beta chains listed below, sequenced in a study of T-cell reconstitution after alpha-beta-depleted transplantation in children. A TCRbeta library incorporating unique molecular identifiers was prepared. TCRdb reprocessed the PCR reads with MiXCR, giving one entry per CDR3 protein. There are some 530,000 distinct CDR3 sequences in the sample; around 12% occur only once, and around 6.1% lies in the top ten. The sample consisted of PBMCs from the stem cell graft donor, taken from the stem cell graft. These receptors were obtained from a human donor who donated a stem cell graft to a child with combined immunodeficiency.

This rearrangement joins TRBV7-2 to TRBJ2-7; a weak D match, TRBD1 (5 bases). The germline CDR1 and CDR2 sequences are SGHTA and FQGNSA. The CDR3 length is 16 residues. Trimming left V 5 bases short and J 2 bases short, with 19 bases between. Here the CDR3 DNA reads TGTGCCAGCAGCCGACCACGCCAGGGTGTCACCTACGAGCAGTACTTC. Protein: CASSRPRQGVTYEQYF.

The J gene is TRBJ2-6, the V gene TRBV6-2 or TRBV6-3; TRBD1 matches 9 bases. This CDR3 is 22 amino acids long. The V gene's germline CDR1 is MNHEY and CDR2 SVGEGT. V lost 0 bases and J lost 0; bases outside the gene matches: 15. The CDR3 DNA sequence: TGTGCCAGCAGTTACTCGATACCGGACAGGGGTCTCACTCCCTCTGGGGCCAACGTCCTGACTTTC. Protein product: CASSYSIPDRGLTPSGANVLTF.

This clonotype was seen a few times. This chain links TRBV7-9 with TRBJ2-7; D is unclear. Germline-derived CDR1 and CDR2 are SEHNR and FQNEAQ (reference sequence). There are 14 residues in the CDR3. V dropped 5 bases and J dropped 2 bases, with 13 bases sitting between them. The CDR3 protein is CASSTPGLPYEQYF. CDR3 nucleotides: TGTGCCAGCAGCACCCCCGGGCTTCCCTACGAGCAGTACTTC.

V is TRBV12-5 and J is TRBJ2-5, with D unclear. The V gene lost 5 bases and the J gene lost 7 bases, with 11 bases spanning the gap. The V gene's germline CDR1 is LGHNT and CDR2 FRNRAP. The CDR3 runs to 12 residues. This CDR3 is CASGEADMTQYF. The CDR3 region has the DNA TGTGCTAGTGGTGAAGCTGACATGACCCAGTACTTC.

The chain links TRBV7-9 to TRBJ2-7; D may be TRBD2 (7 bases). The germline V and J ends were trimmed by 5 bases and 2 bases, with 19 bases remaining between them. CDR1 and CDR2 from the germline V gene are SEHNR and FQNEAQ (reference sequence). This CDR3 is 16 amino acids long. The CDR3 coding sequence is TGTGCCAGCAGCCCACTTAAACGGGGGGCAACCTACGAGCAGTACTTC. Residues: CASSPLKRGATYEQYF. Filled out from reference TRBV7-9 and TRBJ2-7, the complete variable domain reads DTGVSQNPRHKITKRGQNVTFRCDPISEHNRLYWYRQTLGQGPEFLTYFQNEAQLEKSRLLSDRFSAERPKGSFSTLEIQRTEQGDSAMYLCASSPLKRGATYEQYFGPGTRLTVT.

This clonotype was picked up a small number of times. The rearrangement links TRBV12-3 or TRBV12-4 to TRBJ2-3, with 7 positions matching TRBD2. The CDR3 sequence is 16 residues long. V shed 9 bases, J shed 0 bases, and the junction held 12 bases outside the gene matches. CDR3 loop: CASTGSGDTSTDTQYF. Here the CDR3 DNA reads TGTGCCAGTACGGGGAGCGGGGATACTAGCACAGATACGCAGTATTTT.

This rearrangement joins TRBV20-1 to TRBJ2-1; 15 positions match TRBD2. This CDR3 has 17 residues. Germline loops: CDR1 DFQATT, CDR2 SNEGSKA (reference sequence). Trimming at V came to 0 bases and at J to 9 bases, leaving 9 bases not matched to a gene. The CDR3 sequence is CSARDLLGLAGGAEQFF. CDR3 sequence (DNA): TGCAGTGCTAGAGACTTACTGGGACTAGCGGGAGGTGCTGAGCAGTTCTTC.

This chain connects TRBV15 to TRBJ1-4, with D unclear. CDR3 length: 15 residues. V lost 8 bases and J 1 base, leaving 14 bases between the germline ends. Germline V gives CDR1 LNHNV, CDR2 YYDKDF (reference sequence). The CDR3: CATALNAGTNEKLFF. The CDR3 DNA is TGTGCCACCGCTCTCAACGCGGGAACTAATGAAAAACTGTTTTTT.

About this clonotype itself: Compared with germline, one end of the junction differs, possibly owing to a read error. CDR3 region: CSSSFGQPTDTQYF. CDR3 coding DNA: TGCTCCAGCAGCTTCGGACAGCCCACAGATACGCAGTATTTT. This chain uses TRBV5-1 with TRBJ2-3, with a tentative D call TRBD1 (6 bases). The CDR3 is 14 amino acids. The germline gives CDR1 SGHRS, CDR2 YFSETQ.

The table lists this clonotype with a few counts. This chain uses TRBV7-3 with TRBJ2-2; 7 bases align to TRBD2. With V trimmed by 2 bases and J by 1 base, 4 bases remained unmatched. The CDR3 is made up of 16 amino acids. CDR1 SGHTA and CDR2 FQGTGA come from the germline V gene. As DNA, the CDR3 is TGTGCCAGCAGCTTATGGGGACTACAGAACACCGGGGAGCTGTTTTTT. This gives the protein CASSLWGLQNTGELFF.

This clonotype turned up a few times. The gene calls are TRBV6-5 and TRBJ2-7, with D tentatively TRBD2 (5 bases). V lost 4 bases and J lost 2, with 9 bases in between. There are 13 residues in the CDR3. Germline CDR1 reads MNHEY; CDR2 reads SVGAGI. CDR3 amino acids: CASSSRETYEQYF. CDR3 DNA sequence: TGTGCCAGCAGTTCGAGGGAAACCTACGAGCAGTACTTC.

This clonotype was observed many times. V usage is TRBV9 and J usage is TRBJ2-2, with D possibly matching TRBD2 (7 bases). The CDR3 runs to 17 residues. Trimming took 4 bases from V and 2 from J, leaving 18 bases between them. Germline loops: CDR1 SGDLS, CDR2 YYNGEE. This CDR3 reads CASSLGAGALNTGELFF. The DNA for the CDR3 is TGTGCCAGCAGCTTGGGGGCGGGGGCTCTAAACACCGGGGAGCTGTTTTTT. Looking up the rest from reference TRBV9 and TRBJ2-2 gives the full variable domain: DSGVTQTPKHLITATGQRVTLRCSPRSGDLSVYWYQQSLDQGLQFLIQYYNGEERAKGNILERFSAQQFPDLHSELNLSSLELGDSALYFCASSLGAGALNTGELFFGEGSRLTVL.

This clonotype was detected many times. The chain employs TRBV12-3 or TRBV12-4 and TRBJ2-1, with D perhaps matching TRBD1 (6 bases). The CDR3 length is 18 residues. The V gene lost 4 bases and the J gene lost 0 bases, with 19 bases spanning the gap. The CDR3, as DNA: TGTGCCAGCAGTTATGGGACACTCGACAGGTCCTCCTACAATGAGCAGTTCTTC. Its translation: CASSYGTLDRSSYNEQFF.

The chain combines TRBV12-3 or TRBV12-4 with TRBJ2-3; no firm D call. V was trimmed by 3 bases and J by 2 bases, leaving 15 bases between them. The CDR3 runs to 16 residues. Here the CDR3 DNA reads TGTGCCAGCAGTTTTCAAGGCGACCGATACACAGATACGCAGTATTTT. Translating gives CASSFQGDRYTDTQYF.

The chain combines TRBV7-2 with TRBJ1-1; no clear D gene. Germline values: CDR1 SGHTA, CDR2 FQGNSA. This CDR3 region has 14 residues. Trimming stripped 1 base from V and 4 bases from J, with 10 bases between. The CDR3 here is CASSLVSAGTEAFF. CDR3 nucleotides: TGTGCCAGCAGCTTAGTCTCCGCGGGCACTGAAGCTTTCTTT.